This T cell receptor beta chain was recorded in a study of regulatory T cells in long-lasting Graves disease. This clonotype appeared a few times. CDR1 and CDR2 from the germline V gene are DFQATT and SNEGSKA (reference sequence). With 0 bases removed from V and 4 bases from J, the gap between germline ends came to 16 bases. The CDR3 extends over 15 amino acids. As to time point: newly diagnosed GD, antithyroid drugs for less than 3 months. There was RNA extracted from PBMCs, and the TCR library was made from it. Researchers made TCR beta libraries by using iRepertoire HTBI primers and running Arm-PCR on CDR3 regions. TCRdb re-called the multiplex PCR reads with MiXCR, one entry per CDR3 protein. The data show some 600,000 distinct CDR3 sequences, 15% to 20% seen once. This sample was also put to use in a study of T cells in Graves' hyperthyroidism and ophthalmopathy.

The genes are TRBV20-1 and TRBJ2-7; perhaps TRBD2 as D (7 bases). The source of this sequence is a young man with Graves disease. Sequencing used peripheral blood mononuclear cells (PBMCs), obtained at new diagnosis, from a patient treated with antithyroid drugs. The CDR3 here is CSARDGGGSSYEQYF. The CDR3, as DNA: TGCAGTGCTAGAGATGGGGGCGGGAGTTCTTACGAGCAGTACTTC.